This is a list of T cell receptor beta chains from one sample in a study of cytomegalovirus exposure and HLA in healthy donors. Assay used: immunoSEQ multiplex PCR; TCRdb lists only in-frame clones, some missing. In the table there are 150,000 to 200,000 clones, about 80% of which are singletons. Input material: PBMCs. The receptors stem from a woman aged 40 to 55 in good health and CMV-seronegative. CDR3s include the opening cysteine and the closing phenylalanine or tryptophan. The D gene is left open where the match is weak. Clone size is given for some rows only: seen once, a few or many times, or a class if the clone is expanded.

clone size	V gene	J gene	D gene	CDR3 DNA	CDR3 protein
NA	TRBV6-5	TRBJ1-5	NA	TGTGCCAGCCGCCCTAACGGGAATCGGCCCCAGCATTTT	CASRPNGNRPQHF
NA	TRBV2	TRBJ1-4	NA	TGTGCCAGCAAAGGGGTTGGGACTAATGAAAAACTGTTTTTT	CASKGVGTNEKLFF
NA	TRBV1	TRBJ2-3	NA	TGCACCAGACACCAAACGTCAGCGAGCCCGCGGGACACAGATACGCAGTATTTT	CTRHQTSASPRDTDTQYF
once	TRBV11-2	TRBJ2-5	NA	TGTGCCAGCAGCCCCGGTTTGTTTCTGTACTTC	CASSPGLFLYF
NA	TRBV30	TRBJ2-2	NA	TGTGCCTGGAGTGTACTAAGGACCGGGGAGCTGTTTTTT	CAWSVLRTGELFF
NA	TRBV2	TRBJ2-7	TRBD1	TGTGCCAGCACTTCAGGGGGCGCGGTCTACGAGCAGTACTTC	CASTSGGAVYEQYF
NA	TRBV6-6	TRBJ2-6	NA	TGTGCCAGCAGCCGAGCCGGGGCCAACGTCCTGACTTTC	CASSRAGANVLTF
NA	TRBV4-3	TRBJ2-2	TRBD2	TGCGCCAGCAGCCAAGAGTCTAGCGGGGCCGCGAACACCGGGGAGCTGTTTTTT	CASSQESSGAANTGELFF
few	TRBV6-6	TRBJ2-7	NA	TGTGCCAGCAGTTACTTGTACGAGGTCAACGAGCAGTACTTC	CASSYLYEVNEQYF
NA	TRBV11-2	TRBJ2-7	TRBD1	TGTGCCAGCAGCTTAGAGGCAGGGGGATGGTCCGAGCAGTACTTC	CASSLEAGGWSEQYF
once	TRBV5-6	TRBJ2-1	NA	TGTGCCAGCAGCTTTGAGGGTCCTGAGCAGTTCTTC	CASSFEGPEQFF
NA	TRBV4-3	TRBJ2-3	NA	TGCGCCAGCAGCCAAGAGGCGGCAGATACGCAGTATTTT	CASSQEAADTQYF
NA	TRBV6-1	TRBJ2-1	TRBD1	TGTGCCAGCAGTGAAGACAGGGGGCAAGGCAATGAGCAGTTCTTC	CASSEDRGQGNEQFF
NA	TRBV10-3	TRBJ1-3	NA	TGTGCCATCAGTGGGACACCTGGAAACACCATATATTTT	CAISGTPGNTIYF
few	TRBV13	TRBJ2-2	NA	TGTGCCAGCAGCTTAGGCATAGGCGGTCCCTCCACCGGGGAGCTGTTTTTT	CASSLGIGGPSTGELFF
NA	TRBV5-1	TRBJ2-2	TRBD1	TGCGCCAGCAGCTTGGCGGCCGGGACAGGGGTTAGCACCGGGGAGCTGTTTTTT	CASSLAAGTGVSTGELFF
NA	TRBV5-4	TRBJ1-1	TRBD1	TGTGCCAGCAGCCGGGGACAGGGGGCCGTTGAAGCTTTCTTT	CASSRGQGAVEAFF
NA	TRBV5-6	TRBJ2-7	NA	TGTGCCAGCAGCTTGAATCCCGCCTACGAGCAGTACTTC	CASSLNPAYEQYF
NA	TRBV5-1	TRBJ2-5	TRBD2	TGCGCCAGCAGCCCGAGCCTAGCGGGAGTAGAGACCCAGTACTTC	CASSPSLAGVETQYF
NA	TRBV5-8	TRBJ2-4	NA	TGTGCCAGCAGCTTGTCAGGGGAGTCGGGAAACAGTCAGTACTTC	CASSLSGESGNSQYF
NA	TRBV9	TRBJ2-7	NA	TGTGCCAGCAGCGTAGGTAGCGGCTCCTACGAGCAGTACTTC	CASSVGSGSYEQYF
NA	TRBV4-3	TRBJ1-1	NA	TGCGCCAGCAGCCAAGCTACCAGGTTGTACACTGAAGCTTTCTTT	CASSQATRLYTEAFF
NA	TRBV18	TRBJ2-1	TRBD1	TGTGCCAGCTCAAGACAGGGGCGCTACAATGAGCAGTTCTTC	CASSRQGRYNEQFF
NA	TRBV28	TRBJ2-5	NA	TGTGCCAGCAGAGGTGGGAGTCAAGAGACCCAGTACTTC	CASRGGSQETQYF
NA	TRBV5-1	TRBJ2-7	NA	TGCGCCAGCAGCTCCCTGGCGGCTTCAAACTACGAGCAGTACTTC	CASSSLAASNYEQYF
NA	TRBV10-1	TRBJ2-3	NA	TGCGCCAGCAGTGAGTCGGAGGCAGCTGATACGCAGTATTTT	CASSESEAADTQYF
NA	TRBV29-1	TRBJ2-5	TRBD2	TGCAGCGTTGAATACGGGGGGGTCAAAGAGACCCAGTACTTC	CSVEYGGVKETQYF
NA	TRBV4-3	TRBJ2-3	NA	TGCGCCAGCAGCCTCAGGGGCGAAGATACGCAGTATTTT	CASSLRGEDTQYF
NA	TRBV6-5	TRBJ2-1	NA	TGTGCCAGCAGTTACGAGGATGAGCAGTTCTTC	CASSYEDEQFF
NA	TRBV30	TRBJ1-2	NA	TGTGCCTGGGGGGAGACAGCGGGTTATGGCTACACCTTC	CAWGETAGYGYTF
NA	TRBV28	TRBJ2-7	NA	TGTGCCACACGGCCCGGGTCAGGGGCTACCTACGAGCAGTACTTC	CATRPGSGATYEQYF
NA	TRBV27	TRBJ2-2	TRBD1	TGTGCCAGCACTGACAGGGGGCGCGGGACCGGGGAGCTGTTTTTT	CASTDRGRGTGELFF
NA	TRBV7-9	TRBJ2-3	TRBD2	TGTGCCAGCTCCCTCTCGAGCGGGGGTCCAGATACGCAGTATTTT	CASSLSSGGPDTQYF
once	TRBV7-8	TRBJ2-6	TRBD1	TGTGCCAGCAGCTTACGGCGGACAGGGACAATCTCTGGGGCCAACGGCCTGACTTTC	CASSLRRTGTISGANGLTF
NA	TRBV6-6	TRBJ2-5	NA	TGTGCCAGCAGTCTGCACTACGGAGAAGAGACCCAGTACTTC	CASSLHYGEETQYF
once	TRBV9	TRBJ2-5	NA	TGTGCCAGCAGCGTAGTGCAGGAGGGTGGGACCCAGTACTTC	CASSVVQEGGTQYF
NA	TRBV2	TRBJ1-6	NA	TGTGCCAGCAGCGAATACAGCGGGGCTAGCTCCTATAATTCACCCCTCCACTTT	CASSEYSGASSYNSPLHF
once	TRBV6-1	TRBJ1-1	TRBD1	TGTGCCAGCAGTGTGGACAGGGTTTACACTGAAGCTTTCTTT	CASSVDRVYTEAFF
NA	TRBV7-9	TRBJ2-2	TRBD2	TGTGCCAGCAGAGATAGCGGGAGGGCCTACGGGGAGCTGTTTTTT	CASRDSGRAYGELFF
NA	TRBV18	TRBJ2-7	TRBD1	TGTGCCAGCTCAACAACAGGGGCCAAGTCTATCTACGAGCAGTACTTC	CASSTTGAKSIYEQYF
NA	TRBV7-3	TRBJ1-2	TRBD1	TGTGCCAGCAGTTCGGGACAGGGCTATGGCTACACCTTC	CASSSGQGYGYTF
once	TRBV5-4	TRBJ1-2	TRBD1	TGTGCCAGCACCTCAGGGCAGGGGGGCTATGGCTACACCTTC	CASTSGQGGYGYTF
NA	TRBV2	TRBJ2-1	NA	TGTGCCAGCATGGGGCTTTATCCCTACAATGAGCAGTTCTTC	CASMGLYPYNEQFF
NA	TRBV7-2	TRBJ1-3	NA	TGTGCCAGCAGCCCCAGAGGCGGCAGACCGTACGGAAACACCATATATTTT	CASSPRGGRPYGNTIYF
NA	TRBV19	TRBJ2-2	NA	TGTGCCAGTAGTACGGGAACTCCCAGCAGAAGAACCGGGGAGCTGTTTTTT	CASSTGTPSRRTGELFF
NA	TRBV19	TRBJ2-2	TRBD1	TGTGCCAGTAGCGACAGGGGGAACACCGGGGAGCTGTTTTTT	CASSDRGNTGELFF
NA	TRBV28	TRBJ1-4	TRBD1	TGTGCCAGCAGAGGCGTCAGGGGGACTCAACTGTTTTTT	CASRGVRGTQLFF
NA	TRBV5-1	TRBJ2-5	NA	TGCGCCAGCAGCTTGGATGCGTACCAAGAGACCCAGTACTTC	CASSLDAYQETQYF
once	TRBV5-3	TRBJ2-3	TRBD2	TGTGCCAGAAGTGCGAACTATATGCGGGAGGGAGATACGCAGTATTTT	CARSANYMREGDTQYF
NA	TRBV11-1	TRBJ2-7	NA	TGTGCCAGCAGCTTCAACAGGGTCACCTACGAGCAGTACTTC	CASSFNRVTYEQYF
NA	TRBV14	TRBJ2-5	NA	TGTGCCAGCAGCCGGCCGGGCCCAGGGGAGACCCAGTACTTC	CASSRPGPGETQYF
NA	TRBV19	TRBJ2-4	NA	TGTGCCAGTAGTATAGAGGGCAGGCTGGACATTCAGTACTTC	CASSIEGRLDIQYF
few	TRBV5-5	TRBJ1-1	NA	TGTGCCAGCAGAGCAACAGGAACGAACACTGAAGCTTTCTTT	CASRATGTNTEAFF